These T cell receptor beta chains were read from a single sample in a study of T cell repertoires in cytomegalovirus infection. TCRdb independently ran MiXCR on the reads; one entry per CDR3 protein. The table records fewer than 550,000 distinct CDR3 sequences, approximately 33% of them present only once. The sequencing input was PBMCs. These receptors were collected from a human donor in good health (CMV status not recorded). Some clones in this sample may be carry-over from other donors' samples. Each CDR3 is given with its conserved first and last residue. Each record gives: D gene, clone size, J gene, V gene, CDR3 protein, CDR3 DNA. A D gene is named only where the DNA matches it firmly. Expanded clones are given a class, and other clones once, few, many or no size at all.

TRBD1 | few | TRBJ2-2 | TRBV7-2 | CASSPRYRGRTGELFF | TGTGCCAGCAGCCCTCGGTACAGGGGGCGCACCGGGGAGCTGTTTTTT
. | few | TRBJ2-2 | TRBV15 | CATLGQGATGELFF | TGTGCCACCCTTGGCCAGGGTGCCACCGGGGAGCTGTTTTTT
TRBD1 | many | TRBJ1-2 | TRBV4-2 | CASSQGTGEGYGYTF | TGTGCCAGCAGCCAAGGGACAGGGGAGGGCTATGGCTACACCTTC
. | once | TRBJ1-2 | TRBV9 | CASSAAVAGGGYTF | TGTGCCAGCAGCGCCGCCGTGGCCGGAGGTGGCTACACCTTC
. | . | TRBJ1-5 | TRBV20-1 | CSARDRRRGDYSNQPQHF | TGCAGTGCTAGAGATCGAAGGAGGGGCGATTATAGCAATCAGCCCCAGCATTTT
. | . | TRBJ2-5 | TRBV11-3 | CASSLGLDRTRDQYF | TGTGCCAGCAGCTTAGGCCTCGACAGGACAAGAGACCAGTACTTC
TRBD1 | few | TRBJ1-2 | TRBV6-8 | CASSTGTGGGGYTF | TGTGCCAGCAGCACCGGGACAGGAGGTGGGGGCTACACCTTC
TRBD1 | many | TRBJ1-6 | TRBV7-6 | CASSLMEQGASYNSPLHF | TGTGCCAGCAGCTTAATGGAGCAGGGGGCCTCCTATAATTCACCCCTCCACTTT
TRBD1 | many | TRBJ2-1 | TRBV2 | CASAGTGVTF | TGTGCCAGCGCCGGGACAGGGGTAACCTTC
TRBD2 | few | TRBJ2-7 | TRBV20-1 | CSARDPRGAPPAEQYF | TGCAGTGCTAGAGATCCGCGGGGGGCCCCCCCCGCCGAGCAGTACTTC
. | few | TRBJ1-5 | TRBV20-1 | CSARESNQPQHF | TGCAGTGCTAGAGAAAGCAATCAGCCCCAGCATTTT
. | many | TRBJ1-1 | TRBV7-2 | CASSTYLNTEAFF | TGTGCCAGCAGCACTTACCTGAACACTGAAGCTTTCTTT
TRBD2 | . | TRBJ2-3 | TRBV4-2 | CASSQDGAGGQDTQYF | TGTGCCAGCAGCCAAGATGGAGCGGGGGGGCAGGATACGCAGTATTTT
TRBD1 | many | TRBJ1-2 | TRBV12-3/TRBV12-4 | CASSSGQGLYGYTF | TGTGCCAGCAGTTCCGGACAGGGCTTATATGGCTACACCTTC
. | few | TRBJ2-2 | TRBV4-1 | CASSQDRVRELFF | TGCGCCAGCAGCCAAGACAGGGTCCGGGAGCTGTTTTTT
. | many | TRBJ1-2 | TRBV12-3/TRBV12-4 | CASSPGAVRSYGYTF | TGTGCCAGCAGCCCAGGGGCAGTTCGAAGCTATGGCTACACCTTC
. | . | TRBJ1-1 | TRBV27 | CASSFQGTTEAFF | TGTGCCAGCAGTTTTCAAGGGACCACTGAAGCTTTCTTT
. | . | TRBJ2-3 | TRBV5-1 | CASRPSDLIITKTDTQYF | TGCGCCAGCCGCCCGTCGGATCTTATAATCACGAAAACAGATACGCAGTATTTT
. | few | TRBJ2-1 | TRBV7-6 | CASSSLGEQFF | TGTGCCAGCAGCTCATTAGGAGAGCAGTTCTTC
. | . | TRBJ2-1 | TRBV6-6 | CASSETGRGHNEQFF | TGTGCCAGCAGCGAAACGGGCCGAGGCCACAATGAGCAGTTCTTC
. | once | TRBJ2-3 | TRBV6-5 | CASSYSTSPRPTDTQYF | TGTGCCAGCAGTTACTCCACTAGTCCAAGACCCACAGATACGCAGTATTTT
TRBD1 | many | TRBJ2-1 | TRBV7-2 | CASSLSGGQVNNEQFF | TGTGCCAGCAGCTTAAGCGGCGGACAGGTCAACAATGAGCAGTTCTTC
. | few | TRBJ2-5 | TRBV19 | CAGSTTAYGETQYF | TGTGCCGGTAGTACGACGGCCTACGGGGAGACCCAGTACTTC
. | many | TRBJ2-6 | TRBV7-2 | CASSLGGSGANVLTF | TGTGCCAGCAGCTTAGGAGGGTCTGGGGCCAACGTCCTGACTTTC
. | once | TRBJ1-4 | TRBV27 | CASSLRQQPEKLFF | TGTGCCAGCAGTTTAAGACAGCAACCCGAAAAACTGTTTTTT
. | . | TRBJ1-5 | TRBV19 | CASSMEEWRDSNQPQHF | TGTGCCAGTAGTATGGAGGAATGGAGGGACAGCAATCAGCCCCAGCATTTT
TRBD1 | . | TRBJ2-5 | TRBV27 | CASSLTSGTVGRETQYF | TGTGCCAGCAGTCTAACCTCCGGGACAGTGGGGCGAGAGACCCAGTACTTC
TRBD1 | few | TRBJ2-5 | TRBV7-2 | CASSGDRAVSKTQYF | TGTGCCAGCAGCGGGGACAGGGCGGTTTCGAAGACCCAGTACTTC
TRBD1 | . | TRBJ2-5 | TRBV10-3 | CAISEGGQRPQETQYF | TGTGCCATCAGTGAGGGGGGACAGAGACCTCAAGAGACCCAGTACTTC
. | few | TRBJ1-2 | TRBV4-1 | CASSQVKAPNYGYTF | TGCGCCAGCAGCCAAGTAAAGGCCCCTAACTATGGCTACACCTTC
TRBD1 | . | TRBJ2-2 | TRBV7-3 | CASMPGGVTGELFF | TGTGCCAGCATGCCAGGGGGCGTCACCGGGGAGCTTTTTTTT
. | . | TRBJ2-3 | TRBV20-1 | CSATGLRGSDYTDTQYF | TGCAGTGCTACGGGGCTCAGAGGTTCAGACTACACAGATACGCAGTATTTT
. | . | TRBJ1-3 | TRBV7-3 | CASSLRSGGPTIYF | TGTGCCAGCAGCTTAAGGAGTGGGGGCCCCACGATATATTTT
. | few | TRBJ1-6 | TRBV30 | CAWRTLGSALHF | TGTGCCTGGAGGACCCTGGGCTCAGCCCTCCACTTT
TRBD1 | . | TRBJ2-1 | TRBV9 | CASSTGTGPYNEQFF | TGTGCCAGCAGCACCGGGACAGGGCCCTACAATGAGCAGTTCTTC
TRBD1 | few | TRBJ1-2 | TRBV6-5 | CASREQGTGGYTF | TGTGCCAGCAGGGAACAGGGGACGGGTGGCTACACCTTC
. | . | TRBJ1-1 | TRBV30 | CAWRQGMNTEAFF | TGTGCCTGGAGACAGGGAATGAACACTGAAGCTTTCTTT
. | . | TRBJ2-2 | TRBV12-3/TRBV12-4 | CASSLRQLRSGELFF | TGTGCCAGCAGTTTACGACAGCTTCGGAGCGGGGAGCTGTTTTTT
. | few | TRBJ2-1 | TRBV4-1 | CASSQDGGSEQFF | TGCGCCAGCAGCCAAGATGGGGGGTCTGAGCAGTTCTTC
. | . | TRBJ1-1 | TRBV18 | CASSPRTQTNTEAFF | TGTGCCAGCTCACCTAGGACACAAACGAACACTGAAGCTTTCTTT
. | . | TRBJ2-7 | TRBV6-5 | CASSRGLSYKQYF | TGTGCCAGCAGTCGGGGCCTCTCCTACAAGCAGTACTTC
. | . | TRBJ1-6 | TRBV3-1 | CASQKGPSPLHF | TGTGCCAGCCAAAAGGGCCCCTCACCCCTCCACTTT